A single sample gave rise to the 10 T cell receptor beta chains below, sequenced in a study of blood T cell repertoires in COVID-19. Data came from immunoSEQ multiplex PCR; TCRdb stores just in-frame clones and leaves some out. The sample yields some 230,000 clones, roughly 84% seen once. The sequenced sample was peripheral blood. The receptors here all came from a woman aged 45-65 years with acute or convalescent COVID-19.

This chain joins TRBV3-1 (or the pseudogene TRBV3-2) and TRBJ1-2; D not certain. The germline V gene has CDR1 LGHDT and CDR2 YNNKEL (reference sequence). There are 15 residues in the CDR3. V was shortened by 1 base and J by 5 bases, with 14 bases between the two germline ends. The CDR3: CASSQGPGVGYGYTF. CDR3 nucleotide sequence: TGTGCCAGCAGCCAAGGGCCAGGCGTTGGGTATGGCTACACCTTC.

The chain employs TRBV27 and TRBJ1-2; 7 nucleotides align to TRBD1. The V gene's germline CDR1 is MNHEY and CDR2 SMNVEV (reference sequence). V lost 5 bases, J lost 2 bases, and 5 bases stayed unmatched. This CDR3 region has 14 residues. The CDR3 nucleotides are TGTGCCAGCAGTAACAGGGGCCCGAACTATGGCTACACCTTC. Translating it yields CASSNRGPNYGYTF.

V is TRBV6-5 and J is TRBJ2-5; perhaps TRBD1 as D (5 bases). V lost 0 bases and J lost 2, with 10 bases in between. This CDR3 contains 15 residues. Germline V gene data show CDR1 as MNHEY and CDR2 as SVGAGI. CDR3 in DNA: TGTGCCAGCAGTTACTCCGCGACAGATCAAGAGACCCAGTACTTC. The encoded protein is CASSYSATDQETQYF.

V gene TRBV7-6 combines with J gene TRBJ2-3; the match to TRBD2 covers 12 bases. The CDR3 loop spans 15 amino acids. V shed 5 bases and J 3 bases; nucleotides not matched to a gene: 3. Germline values: CDR1 SGHVS, CDR2 FNYEAQ. The CDR3 protein is CASSLGTSGTDTQYF. In DNA, the CDR3 is TGTGCCAGCAGCCTGGGGACTAGCGGGACAGATACGCAGTATTTT. Looking up the rest from reference TRBV7-6 and TRBJ2-3 gives the full variable domain: GAGVSQSPRYKVTKRGQDVALRCDPISGHVSLYWYRQALGQGPEFLTYFNYEAQQDKSGLPNDRFSAERPEGSISTLTIQRTEQRDSAMYRCASSLGTSGTDTQYFGPGTRLTVL.

In this sample, this clone turned up once. V is TRBV4-2 and J is TRBJ2-2; possibly TRBD2 for D (5 bases). Trimming left V 0 bases short and J 0 bases short, with 23 bases between. Germline V gene sequence: CDR1 LGHNA, CDR2 YNFKEQ. This CDR3 is built from 21 residues. This chain's CDR3 is CASSQDFLSDYLSANTGELFF. The CDR3 DNA is TGTGCCAGCAGCCAAGACTTCCTATCCGACTACCTATCCGCGAACACCGGGGAGCTGTTTTTT.

In DNA form, the CDR3 reads TGCGCCAGCAGTGAGCTCGGGGGTGGCGGGGAGCTGTTTTTT. Encoded protein: CASSELGGGGELFF. This rearrangement joins TRBV10-2 to TRBJ2-2; TRBD2 might be the D (6 bases). CDR1 WSHSY and CDR2 SAAADI come from the germline V gene. This CDR3 is built from 14 residues. Deletions cut 2 bases from V and 7 bases from J, with 11 bases between.

This CDR3 reads CASSLGANQPQHF. The CDR3 coding sequence is TGTGCCAGCAGTTTAGGGGCGAATCAGCCCCAGCATTTT. V usage is TRBV28 and J usage is TRBJ1-5; maybe TRBD1 (5 bases). V gave up 2 bases and J gave up 4 bases, with 6 bases separating them. Germline-derived CDR1 and CDR2 are MDHEN and SYDVKM. There are 13 residues in the CDR3.

The chain couples TRBV5-1 to TRBJ2-3, with 7 bases fitting TRBD1. The CDR3 totals 14 residues. CDR1 is SGHRS and CDR2 is YFSETQ in the germline V gene. V lost 4 bases and J lost 2; bases outside the gene matches: 4. CDR3 loop: CASSVGQHTDTQYF. CDR3 in DNA: TGCGCCAGCAGCGTGGGACAGCACACAGATACGCAGTATTTT.

The chain is built from TRBV5-1 and TRBJ1-1; 10 bases align to TRBD1. The V segment lost 4 bases and the J segment 6 bases; nucleotides outside the gene matches: 6. Germline-derived CDR1 and CDR2 are SGHRS and YFSETQ. CDR3 length: 14 amino acids. For the CDR3, the DNA is TGCGCCAGCAGCCCCGGGACAGGGGACGCTGAAGCTTTCTTT. Protein: CASSPGTGDAEAFF.

V and J are TRBV30 and TRBJ2-7, with 10 bases matching TRBD2. Unmatched junction bases numbered 2, after V lost 3 bases and J lost 3 bases. CDR3 length: 13 amino acids. Germline values: CDR1 GTSNPN, CDR2 SVGIG (reference sequence). CDR3: CAWRLAGSYEQYF. CDR3 bases: TGTGCCTGGAGACTAGCGGGAAGCTACGAGCAGTACTTC.